This T cell receptor (beta chain) originates from a study of CD8 T cells in Susac syndrome. The multiple sclerosis control group comprised treatment-naive patients with stable or active relapsing-remitting disease. Random hexamers were used to reverse transcribe the RNA input (about 0.45 to 1 ug). TCRdb re-analysed the immunoSEQ multiplex PCR reads in MiXCR, keeping a single row per CDR3 protein. The table shows approximately 230,000 distinct CDR3 sequences, with around 93% occurring only once. Germline-derived CDR1 and CDR2 are SQVTM and ANQGSEA. The CDR3 length is 14 residues. The ends lost 6 bases at V and 6 bases at J; junction bases unmatched: 13.

The sequence was obtained from a human donor with multiple sclerosis. This chain connects TRBV29-1 to TRBJ1-1, with 7 nucleotides matching TRBD1. Sequenced material: CD4+ T cells from PBMCs. CDR3 nucleotide sequence: TGCAGCGTAGCAACTTGGACAGGCGTCGCTGAAGCTTTCTTT. The encoded protein is CSVATWTGVAEAFF. The full variable domain, with the rest looked up from reference TRBV29-1 and TRBJ1-1, is SAVISQKPSRDICQRGTSLTIQCQVDSQVTMMFWYRQQPGQSLTLIATANQGSEATYESGFVIDKFPISRPNLTFSTLTVSNMSPEDSSIYLCSVATWTGVAEAFFGQGTRLTVV.